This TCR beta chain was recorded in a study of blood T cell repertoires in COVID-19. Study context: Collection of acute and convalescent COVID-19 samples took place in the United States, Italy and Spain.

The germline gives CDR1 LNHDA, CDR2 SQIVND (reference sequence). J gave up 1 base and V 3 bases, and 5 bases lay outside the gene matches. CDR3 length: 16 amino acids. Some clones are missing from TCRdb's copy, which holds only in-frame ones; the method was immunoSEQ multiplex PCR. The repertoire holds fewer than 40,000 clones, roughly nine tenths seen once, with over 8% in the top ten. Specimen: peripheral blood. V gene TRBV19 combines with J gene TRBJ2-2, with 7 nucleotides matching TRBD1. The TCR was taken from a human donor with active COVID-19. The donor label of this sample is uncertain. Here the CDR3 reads CASSIGTGVNTGELFF. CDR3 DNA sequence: TGTGCCAGTAGTATCGGAACAGGGGTGAACACCGGGGAGCTGTTTTTT.